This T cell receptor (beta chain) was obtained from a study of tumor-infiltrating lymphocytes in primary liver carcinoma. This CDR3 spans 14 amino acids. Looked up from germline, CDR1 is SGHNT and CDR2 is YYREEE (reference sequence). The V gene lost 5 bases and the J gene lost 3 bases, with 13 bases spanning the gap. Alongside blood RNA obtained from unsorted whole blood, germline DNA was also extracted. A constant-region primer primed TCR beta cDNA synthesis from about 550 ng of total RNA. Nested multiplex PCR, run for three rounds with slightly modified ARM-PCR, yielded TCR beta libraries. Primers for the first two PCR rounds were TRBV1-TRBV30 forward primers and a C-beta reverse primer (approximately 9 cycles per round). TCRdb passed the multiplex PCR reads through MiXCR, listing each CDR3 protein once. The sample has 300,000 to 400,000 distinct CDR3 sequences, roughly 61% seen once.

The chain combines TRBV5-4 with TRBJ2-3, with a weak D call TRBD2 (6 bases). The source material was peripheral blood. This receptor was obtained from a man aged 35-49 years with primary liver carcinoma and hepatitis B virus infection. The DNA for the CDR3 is TGTGCCAGCAGGGCGGGACGGAGGACAGATACGCAGTATTTT. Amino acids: CASRAGRRTDTQYF.